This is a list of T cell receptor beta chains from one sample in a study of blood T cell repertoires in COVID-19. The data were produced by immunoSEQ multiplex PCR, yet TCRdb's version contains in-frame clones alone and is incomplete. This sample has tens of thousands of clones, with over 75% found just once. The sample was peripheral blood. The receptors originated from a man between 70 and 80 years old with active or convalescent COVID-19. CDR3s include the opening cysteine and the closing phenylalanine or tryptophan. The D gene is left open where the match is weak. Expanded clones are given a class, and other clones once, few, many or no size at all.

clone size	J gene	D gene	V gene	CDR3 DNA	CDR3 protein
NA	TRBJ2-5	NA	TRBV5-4	TGTGCCAGCAGCTCCCGGAGGCCCGGAGGAGAGACCCAGTACTTC	CASSSRRPGGETQYF
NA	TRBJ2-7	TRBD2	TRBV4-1	TGCGCCAGCAGCCTCCGTGCGGGAGGATCCCACGAGCAGTACTTC	CASSLRAGGSHEQYF
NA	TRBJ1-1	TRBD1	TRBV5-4	TGTGCCAGCAGCTGGGACAGAACTGGCACTGAAGCTTTCTTT	CASSWDRTGTEAFF
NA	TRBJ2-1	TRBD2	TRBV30	TGTGCCTGGGGACTAGCGGGAAGGTTCTTC	CAWGLAGRFF
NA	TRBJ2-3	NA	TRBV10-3	TGTGCCATGCGGGATTCTAGCACAGATACGCAGTATTTT	CAMRDSSTDTQYF
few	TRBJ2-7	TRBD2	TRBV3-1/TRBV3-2	TGTGCCAGCAGCCCGCTTAGCGGGGCGATGCTCTACGAGCAGTACTTC	CASSPLSGAMLYEQYF
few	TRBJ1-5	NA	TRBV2	TGTGCCAGCAGCCCGGACGGGATGTTTGAACCACCCCAGCATTTT	CASSPDGMFEPPQHF
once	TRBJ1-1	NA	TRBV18	TGTGCCAGCTCACCGAATCCAGGGTTAGACACTGAAGCTTTCTTT	CASSPNPGLDTEAFF
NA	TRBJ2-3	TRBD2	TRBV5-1	TGCGCCAGCAGCCCCGGTGGGACTAGCGGGACCACAGATACGCAGTATTTT	CASSPGGTSGTTDTQYF
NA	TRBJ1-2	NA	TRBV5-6	TGTGCCAGCAGCTCGAGGTCGGTAGGACTAGCCGACAACTATGGCTACACCTTC	CASSSRSVGLADNYGYTF
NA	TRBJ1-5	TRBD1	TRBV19	TGTGCCAGTAGTCACAGGGGGTATAGCAATCAGCCCCAGCATTTT	CASSHRGYSNQPQHF
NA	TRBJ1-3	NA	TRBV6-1	TGTGCCAGCAGTGAGATACAGGCGAGCTCTGGAAACACCATATATTTT	CASSEIQASSGNTIYF
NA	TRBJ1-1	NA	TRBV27	TGTGCCAGCAGTAGGTATGAGGGGAACACTGAAGCTTTCTTT	CASSRYEGNTEAFF
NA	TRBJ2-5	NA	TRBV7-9	TGTGCCAGCAGCTTAGGTCGTGAGACCCAGTACTTC	CASSLGRETQYF
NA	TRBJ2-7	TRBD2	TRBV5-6	TGTGCCAGCAGCTTAGGCGGGAGGCACTCAAGCTCCTACGAGCAGTACTTC	CASSLGGRHSSSYEQYF
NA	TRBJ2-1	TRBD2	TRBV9	TGTGCCAGCAGCGTAGGATCTAGCGGGGATACTCCGGGGCAGTTCTTC	CASSVGSSGDTPGQFF
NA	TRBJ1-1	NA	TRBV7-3	TGTGCCAGCAGCTTATCAGGGGAATTGTCTGTAGCTTTCTTT	CASSLSGELSVAFF
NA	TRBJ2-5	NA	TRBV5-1	TGCGCCAGCAGCTTGGCCGGGAAGGAGACCCAGTACTTC	CASSLAGKETQYF
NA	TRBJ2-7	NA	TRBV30	TGTGCCTGGAGCAGAACAGGGGGGGTGCAGTACTTC	CAWSRTGGVQYF
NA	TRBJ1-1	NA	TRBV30	TGTGCCTGGATCGGGACTGCGAGAAAATATGAAGCTTTCTTT	CAWIGTARKYEAFF
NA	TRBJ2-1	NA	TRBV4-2	TGTGCCAGCAGCCAAGATTTGAGGACAGTCACCTACAATGAGCAGTTCTTC	CASSQDLRTVTYNEQFF
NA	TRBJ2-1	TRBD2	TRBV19	TGTGCCAGTAGTACCCTTCTTACTAGCGGGAGCTGGAATGAGCAGTTCTTC	CASSTLLTSGSWNEQFF
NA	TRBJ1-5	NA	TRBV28	TGTGCCAGCACCCCCCGAGGGGACACCAAGCCCCAGCATTTT	CASTPRGDTKPQHF
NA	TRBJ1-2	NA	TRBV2	TGTGCCAGCAGTGTGACAGGACTGTATGGCTACACCTTC	CASSVTGLYGYTF
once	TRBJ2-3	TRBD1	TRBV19	TGTGCCAGTAGTCCATACGGGACAGGGCTGCCAGATACGCAGTATTTT	CASSPYGTGLPDTQYF
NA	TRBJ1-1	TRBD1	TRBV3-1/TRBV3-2	TGTGCCAGCAGCCAAGGGACAGGGGGAGCTTTCTTT	CASSQGTGGAFF
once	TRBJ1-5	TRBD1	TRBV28	TGTGCCAGCAGGGAGGGACAGTTCAATCAGCCCCAGCATTTT	CASREGQFNQPQHF
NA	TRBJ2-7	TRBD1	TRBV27	TGTGCCAGCAGTTCCGGACAGGGTAGGGACGAGCAGTACTTC	CASSSGQGRDEQYF
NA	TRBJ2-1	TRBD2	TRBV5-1	TGCGCCAGCAGCCGCCGGACTAGCTGGGGGCGTGAGCAGTTCTTC	CASSRRTSWGREQFF